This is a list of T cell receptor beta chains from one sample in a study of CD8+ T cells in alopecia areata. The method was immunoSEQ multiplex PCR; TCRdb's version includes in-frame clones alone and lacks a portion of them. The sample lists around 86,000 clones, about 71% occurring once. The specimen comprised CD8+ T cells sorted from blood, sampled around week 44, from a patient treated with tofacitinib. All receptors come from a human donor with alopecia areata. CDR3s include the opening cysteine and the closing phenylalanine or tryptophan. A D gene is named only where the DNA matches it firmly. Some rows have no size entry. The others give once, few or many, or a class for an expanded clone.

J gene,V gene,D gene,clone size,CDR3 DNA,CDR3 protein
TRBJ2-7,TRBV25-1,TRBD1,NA,TGTGCCAGCGGGGACAGTTCCTACGAGCAGTACTTC,CASGDSSYEQYF
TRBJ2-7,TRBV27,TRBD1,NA,TGTGCCTCCGGGGGGGACAGGGGCTCCTACGAGCAGTACTTC,CASGGDRGSYEQYF
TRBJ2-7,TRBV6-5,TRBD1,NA,TGTGCCGCAAGAGATGGACAGGGACAGTACTTC,CAARDGQGQYF
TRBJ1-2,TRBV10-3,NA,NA,TGTGCCATCACCACAGATAACTATGGCTACACCTTC,CAITTDNYGYTF
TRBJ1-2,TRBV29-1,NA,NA,TGCAGCGCCCTCATTGGGACAATCCAAGCTAACTATGGCTACACCTTC,CSALIGTIQANYGYTF
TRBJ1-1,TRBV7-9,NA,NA,TGTGCCAGCAGCGGTCGAGACGAGACTTTCTTT,CASSGRDETFF
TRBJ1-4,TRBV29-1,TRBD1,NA,TGCAGCGTTGAGAAAGCAGGGGGTGAAAAACTGTTTTTT,CSVEKAGGEKLFF
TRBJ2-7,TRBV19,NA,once,TGTGCCAGTAGTATTGTGTCGGCGGACGAGCAGTACTTC,CASSIVSADEQYF
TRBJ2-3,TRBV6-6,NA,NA,TGTGCCAGCAGTTACAGGACAGATACGCAGTATTTT,CASSYRTDTQYF
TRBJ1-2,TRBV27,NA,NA,TGTGCCAGCAGTTCAGGCTATGGCTACACCTTC,CASSSGYGYTF
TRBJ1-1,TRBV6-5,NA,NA,TGTGCCAGCAGTTACCGGGACAACACTGAAGCTTTCTTT,CASSYRDNTEAFF
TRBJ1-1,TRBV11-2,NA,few,TGTGCCAGCAGCTTAGATCTGGAAGAAGCTTTCTTT,CASSLDLEEAFF
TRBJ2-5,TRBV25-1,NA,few,TGTGCCAGCAGCGAATCGACAGGTAGAGAGACCCAGTACTTC,CASSESTGRETQYF
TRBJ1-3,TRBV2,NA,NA,TGTGCCAGCAGTGAGGAGGGGAGGGGAAACACCATATATTTT,CASSEEGRGNTIYF
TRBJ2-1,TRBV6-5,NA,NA,TGTGCCAGCCGCGTGGGGCAGTACAATGAGCAGTTCTTC,CASRVGQYNEQFF
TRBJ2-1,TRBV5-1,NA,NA,TGCGCCAGCAGCTTGTACAGGGAATACAATGAGCAGTTCTTC,CASSLYREYNEQFF
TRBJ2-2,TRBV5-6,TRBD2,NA,TGTGCCAGCAGCGTACTAGCGGTGAACACCGGGGAGCTGTTTTTT,CASSVLAVNTGELFF
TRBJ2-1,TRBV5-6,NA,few,TGTGCCAGCAGCTTGTTGTCGGCAGGGAGTTACAATGAGCAGTTCTTC,CASSLLSAGSYNEQFF
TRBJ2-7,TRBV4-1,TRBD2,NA,TGCGCCAGCAGTCCGGGGGGGTCCTACGAGCAGTACTTC,CASSPGGSYEQYF
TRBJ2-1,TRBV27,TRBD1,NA,TGTGCCAGCAGTCTAGGGACAGGCAATGAGCAGTTCTTC,CASSLGTGNEQFF
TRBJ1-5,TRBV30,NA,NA,TGTGCCTGGAGTTTACGACAGCCCCAGCATTTT,CAWSLRQPQHF
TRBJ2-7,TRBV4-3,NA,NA,TGCGCCAGCAGCCAAGATTGGGGAGCCTACGAGCAGTACTTC,CASSQDWGAYEQYF
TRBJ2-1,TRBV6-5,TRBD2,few,TGTGCCAGCGGTCCCCTCGGGGGGAATGAGCAGTTCTTC,CASGPLGGNEQFF
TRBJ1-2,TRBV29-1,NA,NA,TGCAGCGTTGAAGTCGGTGAGACAATCGGCTACACCTTC,CSVEVGETIGYTF
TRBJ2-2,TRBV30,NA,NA,TGTGCCTGGAGTGATCCCGGGGAGCTGTTTTTT,CAWSDPGELFF
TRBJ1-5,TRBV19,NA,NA,TGTGCCAGTAGTCCGGGCAATCAGCCCCAGCATTTT,CASSPGNQPQHF
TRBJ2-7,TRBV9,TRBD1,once,TGTGCCAGCAGCGAAAGGGACAGCTCCTACGAGCAGTACTTC,CASSERDSSYEQYF
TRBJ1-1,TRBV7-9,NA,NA,TGTGCCAGCAGCCCGAATGACGTAAACACTGAAGCTTTCTTT,CASSPNDVNTEAFF
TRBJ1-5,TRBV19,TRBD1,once,TGTGCCAGTAGTGTTAGGGACAGGGATCAGCCCCAGCATTTT,CASSVRDRDQPQHF
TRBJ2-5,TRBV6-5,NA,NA,TGTGCCAGCATCAAACCACAGGGCTGGGGGGAGACCCAGTACTTC,CASIKPQGWGETQYF
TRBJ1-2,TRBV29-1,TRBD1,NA,TGCAGCGTATTGACAGGGGGTGGTTATGGCTACACCTTC,CSVLTGGGYGYTF
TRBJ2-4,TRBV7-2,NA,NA,TGTGCCAGCAGCTTAGCCTCCAATCTGGGATTCGCTAACATTCAGTACTTC,CASSLASNLGFANIQYF
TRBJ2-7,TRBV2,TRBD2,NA,TGTGCCAGCAGTGAATGGGACTATCTCTCCTACGAGCAGTACTTC,CASSEWDYLSYEQYF
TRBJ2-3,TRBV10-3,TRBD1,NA,TGTGCCATCAGTGAGGGGACAGGGAGCACAGATACGCAGTATTTT,CAISEGTGSTDTQYF
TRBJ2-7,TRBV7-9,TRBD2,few,TGTGCCAGCAGCTCCCCCAGGGGGACTAGCGGGGGGTCGTCCTACGAGCAGTACTTC,CASSSPRGTSGGSSYEQYF